This T cell receptor (beta chain) stems from a study of blood T cell repertoires in COVID-19. Study summary: Specimens from acute and convalescent COVID-19 originated in the United States, Italy and Spain. PBMCs, B-cell-depleted T cells, or T cells were the source of the cDNA or gDNA that made up the material.

This CDR3 spans 17 amino acids. Germline V gene lookup returns CDR1 SNHLY and CDR2 FYNNEI. The ends lost 8 bases at V and 0 bases at J; junction bases unmatched: 14. Assignments of participants to cohorts depended upon their own reported clinical history. Original methodology: Cell counts per sample came from amplifying reference gene primers. Sequenced by immunoSEQ multiplex PCR; TCRdb stores in-frame clones only, minus some. For V, J and clone size, that table is used; D and trimming come from the DNA. The repertoire holds a few hundred thousand clones, with 80% to 90% as singletons. The source material was PBMCs or T cells enriched from blood (not recorded which). The TCR sequence derives from a woman in her thirties or forties with acute COVID-19. V gene TRBV2 combines with J gene TRBJ1-1; 8 bases map to TRBD1. The CDR3 region is CASEDRRRGRMNTEAFF. CDR3 DNA sequence: TGTGCCAGCGAGGACCGCCGCAGGGGGCGCATGAACACTGAAGCTTTCTTT.